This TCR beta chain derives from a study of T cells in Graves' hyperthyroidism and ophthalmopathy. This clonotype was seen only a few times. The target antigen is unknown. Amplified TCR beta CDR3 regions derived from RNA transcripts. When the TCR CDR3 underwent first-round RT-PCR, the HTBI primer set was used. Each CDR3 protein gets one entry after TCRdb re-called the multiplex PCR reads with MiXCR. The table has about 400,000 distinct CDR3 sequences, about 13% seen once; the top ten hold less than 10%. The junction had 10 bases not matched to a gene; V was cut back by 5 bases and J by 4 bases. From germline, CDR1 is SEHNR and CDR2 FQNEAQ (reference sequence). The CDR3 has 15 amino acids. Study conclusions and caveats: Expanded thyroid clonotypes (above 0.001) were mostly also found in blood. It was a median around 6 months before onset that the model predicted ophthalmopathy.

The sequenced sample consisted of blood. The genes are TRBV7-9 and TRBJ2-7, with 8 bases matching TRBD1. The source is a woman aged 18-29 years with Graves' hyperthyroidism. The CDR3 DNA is TGTGCCAGCAGCCCAATCCGGGACAGGACGTACGAGCAGTACTTC. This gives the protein CASSPIRDRTYEQYF. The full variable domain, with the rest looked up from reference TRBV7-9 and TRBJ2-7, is DTGVSQNPRHKITKRGQNVTFRCDPISEHNRLYWYRQTLGQGPEFLTYFQNEAQLEKSRLLSDRFSAERPKGSFSTLEIQRTEQGDSAMYLCASSPIRDRTYEQYFGPGTRLTVT.